Presented here are 8 T cell receptor beta chains from one specimen sequenced in a study of T cells after yellow fever vaccination. TCRdb re-called the 5' RACE reads with MiXCR, one entry per CDR3 protein. The sample has 500,000 to 700,000 distinct CDR3 sequences, 15% to 20% seen once. Source: PBMCs, taken 15 days after the yellow fever booster vaccination. The receptors were sampled from a man aged 25-45 years who received the YFV17D yellow fever vaccine.

There are a few counts of this clonotype. This sequence joins TRBV4-3 and TRBJ2-1; the match to TRBD2 covers 7 bases. The CDR3 is 17 amino acids. The V segment lost 1 base and the J segment 3 bases; nucleotides outside the gene matches: 9. Germline CDR1 reads LGHNA; CDR2 reads YSLEER. The CDR3 is CASSQGGVLANYNEQFF. The CDR3 DNA reads as TGCGCCAGCAGCCAAGGAGGTGTACTAGCGAACTACAATGAGCAGTTCTTC.

This clonotype was counted a few times. The chain recombines TRBV11-1 with TRBJ2-6; 7 nucleotides line up with TRBD1. V dropped 5 bases and J dropped 0; count of bases not matched to a gene: 10. CDR3 length: 18 residues. Germline CDR1 reads SGHAT; CDR2 reads FQDESV (reference sequence). CDR3 in amino acids: CASSPIQGISSGANVLTF. CDR3 bases: TGTGCCAGCAGCCCTATACAGGGGATTAGCTCTGGGGCCAACGTCCTGACTTTC.

This clonotype was recorded a few times. This rearrangement joins TRBV6-5 to TRBJ2-7; perhaps TRBD2 as D (5 bases). The germline gives CDR1 MNHEY, CDR2 SVGAGI. V was cut by 0 bases and J by 6 bases, with 15 bases left in between. The CDR3 covers 15 residues. CDR3: CASSYSNPGKVEQYF. The DNA of the CDR3 is TGTGCCAGCAGTTACTCGAATCCGGGGAAAGTCGAGCAGTACTTC.

The chain joins TRBV5-1 to TRBJ2-3, with D uncertain. Deletions cut 0 bases from V and 2 bases from J, with 10 bases between. This CDR3 has 15 amino acids. Looked up from germline, CDR1 is SGHRS and CDR2 is YFSETQ. CDR3 in amino acids: CASSLEAGYTDTQYF. The CDR3 nucleotides read TGCGCCAGCAGCTTGGAGGCAGGCTACACAGATACGCAGTATTTT.

This clonotype came up a few times. The chain combines TRBV10-2 with TRBJ2-7; 14 positions match TRBD2. Trimming cost V 3 bases and J 4 bases; bases outside gene matches: 5. This CDR3 spans 16 amino acids. Germline V gives CDR1 WSHSY, CDR2 SAAADI. The CDR3 DNA reads TGCGCCAGCAGTGACTTCGGGACTAGCGGGGGATACGAGCAGTACTTC. Encoded protein: CASSDFGTSGGYEQYF.

V gene TRBV6-2 or TRBV6-3 combines with J gene TRBJ2-1; TRBD2 matches 13 bases. V lost 4 bases, J lost 9 bases, and 6 bases stayed unmatched. Germline V gene lookup returns CDR1 MNHEY and CDR2 SVGEGT. The CDR3 length is 15 residues. The CDR3 coding sequence is TGTGCCAGCAGTTTTGGACTAGCGGGAGCGTCTGAGCAGTTCTTC. Translation gives CASSFGLAGASEQFF.

This clonotype has more than one count but fewer than ten. This sequence joins TRBV5-1 and TRBJ2-2; possibly TRBD2 for D (6 bases). Germline V gene lookup returns CDR1 SGHRS and CDR2 YFSETQ. Trimming took 0 bases from V and 5 from J, leaving 8 bases between them. The CDR3 is 14 amino acids. This CDR3 is CASSLGGETGELFF. CDR3 DNA sequence: TGCGCCAGCAGCTTGGGCGGGGAAACCGGGGAGCTGTTTTTT.

The chain employs TRBV30 and TRBJ2-1; weak D call: TRBD2 (5 bases). The CDR3 runs 13 residues. V shed 4 bases and J shed 0 bases, with 7 bases lying between them. Per germline, CDR1 GTSNPN and CDR2 SVGIG (reference sequence). Written as DNA, the CDR3 is TGTGCCTGGACTCGGGACTCCTACAATGAGCAGTTCTTC. It codes for CAWTRDSYNEQFF.